Here is one T cell receptor (beta chain) with its context. The same CDR3 also results from other DNA sequences found in this sample. This sample is part of a study of blood T cell repertoires in COVID-19. Turning to the study itself: Sites in the United States, Italy and Spain provided acute and convalescent COVID-19 samples. Sources were T cells, B-cell-depleted T cells, or PBMCs; the material itself was cDNA or gDNA.

Per the original methods: How many nucleated cells were present was estimated from reference gene primer amplification. TCRdb's copy holds only in-frame clones and misses some; the assay was immunoSEQ multiplex PCR. V and J calls and clone size are copied from that table; D and trimming were computed from the DNA. This table holds roughly 120,000 clones, approximately 70% found once. The length of the CDR3 is 14 residues. With 1 base removed from V and 0 bases from J, the gap between germline ends came to 5 bases. Germline V CDR1 and CDR2: SGHTA, FQGNSA. The chain joins TRBV7-2 to TRBJ2-3; the D is unclear. This clonotype originated in a human donor with acute or convalescent COVID-19. The donor label of this sample is uncertain. The source material was peripheral blood. The CDR3 DNA follows: TGTGCCAGCAGCTTAGGTACTAGCACAGATACGCAGTATTTT. It is translated as CASSLGTSTDTQYF.